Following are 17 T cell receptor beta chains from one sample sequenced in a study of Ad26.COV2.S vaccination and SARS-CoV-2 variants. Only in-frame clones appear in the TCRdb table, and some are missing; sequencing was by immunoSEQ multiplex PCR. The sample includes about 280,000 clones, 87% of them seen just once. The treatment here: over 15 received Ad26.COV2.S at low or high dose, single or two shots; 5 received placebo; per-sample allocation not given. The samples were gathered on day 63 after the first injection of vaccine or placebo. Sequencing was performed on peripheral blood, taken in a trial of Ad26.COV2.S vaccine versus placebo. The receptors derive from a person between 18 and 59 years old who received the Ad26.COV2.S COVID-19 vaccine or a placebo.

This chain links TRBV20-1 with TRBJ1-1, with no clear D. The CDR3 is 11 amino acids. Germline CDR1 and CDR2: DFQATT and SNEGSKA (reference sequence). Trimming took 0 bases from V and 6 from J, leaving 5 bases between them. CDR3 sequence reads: CSAREGSEAFF. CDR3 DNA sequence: TGCAGTGCTAGAGAGGGGTCTGAAGCTTTCTTT.

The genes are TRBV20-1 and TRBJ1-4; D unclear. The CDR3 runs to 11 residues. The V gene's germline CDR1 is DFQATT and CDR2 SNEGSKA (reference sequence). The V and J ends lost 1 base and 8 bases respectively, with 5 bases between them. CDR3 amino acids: CSARGLEKLFF. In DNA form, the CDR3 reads TGCAGTGCTAGAGGGCTAGAAAAACTGTTTTTT.

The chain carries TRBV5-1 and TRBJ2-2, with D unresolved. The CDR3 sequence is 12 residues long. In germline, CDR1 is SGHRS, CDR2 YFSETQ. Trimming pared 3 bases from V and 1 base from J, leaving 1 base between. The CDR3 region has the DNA TGCGCCAGCAGCTGGAACACCGGGGAGCTGTTTTTT. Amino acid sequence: CASSWNTGELFF. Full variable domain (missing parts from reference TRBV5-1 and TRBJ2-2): KAGVTQTPRYLIKTRGQQVTLSCSPISGHRSVSWYQQTPGQGLQFLFEYFSETQRNKGNFPGRFSGRQFSNSRSEMNVSTLELGDSALYLCASSWNTGELFFGEGSRLTVL.

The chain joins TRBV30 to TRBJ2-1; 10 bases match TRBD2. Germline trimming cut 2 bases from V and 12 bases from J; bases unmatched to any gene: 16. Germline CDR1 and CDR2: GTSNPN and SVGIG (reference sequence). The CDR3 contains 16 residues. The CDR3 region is CAWSLQSGLAGAGQFF. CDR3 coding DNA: TGTGCCTGGAGTCTCCAATCGGGGCTAGCGGGAGCCGGGCAGTTCTTC.

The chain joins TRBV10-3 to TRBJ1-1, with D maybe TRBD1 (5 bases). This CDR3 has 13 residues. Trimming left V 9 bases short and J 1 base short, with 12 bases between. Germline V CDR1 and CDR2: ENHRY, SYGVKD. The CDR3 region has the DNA TGTGCCATAGGGAGAGGGGAGAACACTGAAGCTTTCTTT. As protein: CAIGRGENTEAFF.

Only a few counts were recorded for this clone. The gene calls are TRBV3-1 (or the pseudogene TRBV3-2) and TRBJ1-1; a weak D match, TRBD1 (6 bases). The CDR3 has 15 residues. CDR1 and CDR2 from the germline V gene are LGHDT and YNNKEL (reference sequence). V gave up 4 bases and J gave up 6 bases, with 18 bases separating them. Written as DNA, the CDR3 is TGTGCCAGCAGCCCAGGGGAGGGCCTCGCCGCTGAAGCTTTCTTT. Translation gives CASSPGEGLAAEAFF.

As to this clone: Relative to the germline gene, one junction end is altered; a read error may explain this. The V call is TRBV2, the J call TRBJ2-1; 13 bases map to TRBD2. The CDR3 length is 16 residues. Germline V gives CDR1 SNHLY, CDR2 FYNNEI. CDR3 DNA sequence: TGTGCCAGCAGAGAAGGGGGACTAGCGGGACCCAATGAGCAGTTCTTC. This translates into CASREGGLAGPNEQFF.

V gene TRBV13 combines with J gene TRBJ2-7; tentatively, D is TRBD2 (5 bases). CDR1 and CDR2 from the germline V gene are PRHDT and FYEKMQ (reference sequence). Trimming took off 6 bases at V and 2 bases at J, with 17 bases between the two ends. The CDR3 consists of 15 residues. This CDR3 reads CASSSGLLSPYEQYF. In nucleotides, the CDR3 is TGTGCCAGCAGTTCCGGACTGCTCAGTCCCTACGAGCAGTACTTC.

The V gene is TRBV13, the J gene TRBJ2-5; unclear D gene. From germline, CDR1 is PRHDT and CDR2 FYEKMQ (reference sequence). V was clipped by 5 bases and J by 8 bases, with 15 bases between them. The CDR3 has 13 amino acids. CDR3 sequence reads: CASSQRVESTQYF. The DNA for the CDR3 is TGTGCCAGCAGCCAGAGAGTAGAATCAACCCAGTACTTC.

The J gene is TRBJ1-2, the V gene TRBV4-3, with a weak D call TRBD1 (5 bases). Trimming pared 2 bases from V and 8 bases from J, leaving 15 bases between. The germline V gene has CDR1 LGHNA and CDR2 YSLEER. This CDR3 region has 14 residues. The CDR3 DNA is TGCGCCAGCAGCCAATCCCTCACCGGGGGGGGCTACACCTTC. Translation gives CASSQSLTGGGYTF.

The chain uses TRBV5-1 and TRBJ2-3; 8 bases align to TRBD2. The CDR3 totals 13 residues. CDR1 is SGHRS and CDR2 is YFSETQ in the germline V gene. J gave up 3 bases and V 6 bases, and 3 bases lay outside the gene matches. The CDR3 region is CASTSGRTDTQYF. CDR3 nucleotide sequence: TGCGCCAGCACGAGCGGGAGAACAGATACGCAGTATTTT.

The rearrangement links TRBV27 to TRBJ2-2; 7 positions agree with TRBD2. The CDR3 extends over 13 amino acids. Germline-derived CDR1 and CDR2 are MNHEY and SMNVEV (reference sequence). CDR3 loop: CGETGGKTGELFF. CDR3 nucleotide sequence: TGTGGCGAGACGGGAGGAAAGACCGGGGAGCTGTTTTTT.

The CDR3 coding sequence is TGTGCCACCAGCGGACCGGGACAAGAGACCCAGTACTTC. It specifies CATSGPGQETQYF. The V and J genes are TRBV15 and TRBJ2-5; D possibly corresponds to TRBD2 (5 bases). Trimming took off 5 bases at V and 2 bases at J, with 9 bases between the two ends. CDR1 and CDR2 from the germline V gene are LNHNV and YYDKDF (reference sequence). The CDR3 covers 13 residues.

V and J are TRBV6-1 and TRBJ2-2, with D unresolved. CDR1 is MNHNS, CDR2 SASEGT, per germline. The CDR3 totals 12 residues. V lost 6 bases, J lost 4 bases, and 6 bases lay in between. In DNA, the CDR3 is TGTGCCAGCAGAAAGGGCACCGGGGAGCTGTTTTTT. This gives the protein CASRKGTGELFF.

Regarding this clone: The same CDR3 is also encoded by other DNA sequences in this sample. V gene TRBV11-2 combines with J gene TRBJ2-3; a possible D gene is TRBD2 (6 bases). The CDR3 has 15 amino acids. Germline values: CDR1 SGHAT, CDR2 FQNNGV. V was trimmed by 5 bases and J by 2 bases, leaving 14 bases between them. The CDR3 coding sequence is TGTGCCAGCAGCCCCACCGGGACTGCCACAGATACGCAGTATTTT. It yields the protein CASSPTGTATDTQYF.

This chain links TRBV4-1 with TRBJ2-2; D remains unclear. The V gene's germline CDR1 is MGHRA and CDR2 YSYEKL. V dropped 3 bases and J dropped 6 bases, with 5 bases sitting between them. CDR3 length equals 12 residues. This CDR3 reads CASSQGPGELFF. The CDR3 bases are TGCGCCAGCAGCCAGGGCCCCGGGGAGCTGTTTTTT.

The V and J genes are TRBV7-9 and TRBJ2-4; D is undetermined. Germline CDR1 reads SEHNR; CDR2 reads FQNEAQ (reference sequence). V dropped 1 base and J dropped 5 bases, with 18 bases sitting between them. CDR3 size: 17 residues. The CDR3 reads CASSLGPRGRRENIQYF. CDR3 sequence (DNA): TGTGCCAGCAGCTTAGGGCCTCGAGGACGAAGGGAAAACATTCAGTACTTC.